This T cell receptor (beta chain) was recorded in a study of shared clonotypes between healthy human individuals. The data were produced by immunoSEQ multiplex PCR, yet TCRdb's version contains in-frame clones alone and is incomplete. The repertoire consists of about 96,000 clones, with approximately 63% occurring once and the leading ten covering roughly 52%. The germline gives CDR1 LNHDA, CDR2 SQIVND (reference sequence). The V and J ends lost 8 bases and 8 bases respectively, with 15 bases between them. The CDR3 length is 13 residues. The V call is TRBV19, the J call TRBJ1-4; tentatively, D is TRBD1 (6 bases). The TCR comes from a man in his thirties or forties in good health. Sample: memory CD8+ T cells sorted from blood. Subset indicated: CD45RO+ cells pooled with CCR7-negative TemRA cells. CDR3 DNA sequence: TGTGCCAGTGTCAGGGGTTCCGGAGAAAAACTGTTTTTT. Encoded protein: CASVRGSGEKLFF.